The 23 T cell receptor beta chains reported below all come from one sample, sequenced in a study of T-cell reconstitution after alpha-beta-depleted transplantation in children (TCRdb year 2016). The sample's treatment or condition label is to be understood as: allogeneic hematopoietic cell transplantation with graft depleted of TCRalphabeta T cells and CD19 B cells. Receptors were amplified or captured by PCR. Sequencing relied on an Illumina HiSeq 2500. To normalize quantification of the TCRbeta repertoire, the TCR libraries were built with molecular barcoding that relied on unique molecular identifiers. TCRdb ran its own pipeline on the public reads, namely fastp trimming at Q25 and MiXCR clone calling, and kept in-frame beta chains. Each entry merges the rows of one CDR3 protein and shows their most common DNA and genes. The sample contains about 590,000 distinct CDR3 sequences, 10% to 15% of them found a single time. In total, the top ten clones hold over 2% of the sample.

This specimen was PBMCs, mostly from graft donor cells, taken 360 days after TCRalphabeta/CD19-depleted stem cell transplant. All receptors derive from a male patient aged 10 to 17 who had a stem cell transplant for acute myeloid leukemia, so the T cells may come from the graft donor.

This clonotype showed up just a few times. The chain uses TRBV7-8 and TRBJ2-3; D is unclear. V was pared by 3 bases and J by 2 bases, with 6 bases between. Germline lookup yields CDR1 SGHVS and CDR2 FQNEAQ. The CDR3 has 13 residues. The CDR3 region is CASSFQITDTQYF. As DNA, the CDR3 is TGTGCCAGCAGCTTCCAGATCACAGATACGCAGTATTTT.

This clonotype was recorded many times. This rearrangement joins TRBV6-2 or TRBV6-3 to TRBJ2-1; 8 bases are a match to TRBD2. The germline V gene encodes CDR1 MNHEY and CDR2 SVGEGT. Trimming cost V 5 bases and J 8 bases; bases outside gene matches: 20. The length of the CDR3 is 18 residues. CDR3 amino acids: CASSLGGTSGRILDEQFF. CDR3 sequence (DNA): TGTGCCAGCAGTCTCGGCGGCACGAGCGGGAGAATTCTCGATGAGCAGTTCTTC.

The chain links TRBV12-3 or TRBV12-4 to TRBJ2-1; 7 bases agree with TRBD1. V was clipped by 5 bases and J by 5 bases; unmatched bases: 12. The CDR3 sequence is 16 residues long. Here the CDR3 reads CASSRPSGRGNNEQFF. CDR3 coding DNA: TGTGCCAGCAGTCGCCCCTCGGGCAGGGGGAACAATGAGCAGTTCTTC.

In this sample, this clonotype turned up a few times. The chain combines TRBV11-1 with TRBJ2-1; 7 nucleotides match TRBD1. The CDR3 loop spans 16 amino acids. V shed 1 base, J shed 3 bases, and the junction held 6 bases outside the gene matches. From germline, CDR1 is SGHAT and CDR2 FQDESV (reference sequence). CDR3 sequence reads: CASSLETGAFYNEQFF. The CDR3 DNA sequence: TGTGCCAGCAGCTTAGAAACAGGGGCCTTCTACAATGAGCAGTTCTTC.

This clonotype was counted only a few times. This sequence joins TRBV7-9 and TRBJ1-2; 9 bases map to TRBD1. The ends lost 5 bases at V and 0 bases at J; junction bases unmatched: 4. Per the germline V gene, CDR1 is SEHNR and CDR2 is FQNEAQ (reference sequence). This CDR3 comprises 15 residues. CDR3 in amino acids: CASSIQGASNYGYTF. The CDR3 DNA sequence: TGTGCCAGCAGCATACAGGGGGCTTCTAACTATGGCTACACCTTC. Using reference TRBV7-9 and TRBJ1-2 for the parts outside the CDR3, the full variable domain is DTGVSQNPRHKITKRGQNVTFRCDPISEHNRLYWYRQTLGQGPEFLTYFQNEAQLEKSRLLSDRFSAERPKGSFSTLEIQRTEQGDSAMYLCASSIQGASNYGYTFGSGTRLTVV.

The chain recombines TRBV12-3 or TRBV12-4 with TRBJ2-1, with 7 bases lining up with TRBD1. J gave up 3 bases and V 5 bases, and 10 bases lay outside the gene matches. The CDR3 runs 16 residues. This CDR3 reads CASSDYRGANYNEQFF. The CDR3 DNA reads TGTGCCAGCAGTGACTACAGGGGCGCAAACTACAATGAGCAGTTCTTC.

The rearrangement joins TRBV12-3 or TRBV12-4 to TRBJ2-7, with 10 nucleotides matching TRBD2. The CDR3 is 16 amino acids. The V and J ends lost 3 bases and 6 bases, in that order; junction bases with no gene match: 11. The CDR3 loop is CASSFKMASGSGEQYF. The CDR3 DNA reads as TGTGCCAGCAGTTTTAAGATGGCTAGCGGGAGTGGCGAGCAGTACTTC.

This clonotype was observed a handful of times. The chain joins TRBV29-1 to TRBJ2-5; a possible D gene is TRBD1 (7 bases). This CDR3 comprises 15 residues. The V gene's germline CDR1 is SQVTM and CDR2 ANQGSEA. V was pared by 4 bases and J by 5 bases, with 20 bases between. In DNA, the CDR3 is TGCAGCGTTGTGACAGGGACTTATTTGGGGGAGACCCAGTACTTC. Residues: CSVVTGTYLGETQYF.

This clonotype was seen many times. The chain couples TRBV12-3 or TRBV12-4 to TRBJ2-1, with D unresolved. Trimming cost V 3 bases and J 7 bases, with 4 bases left between them. The CDR3 is made up of 11 amino acids. This CDR3 is CASSFRNEQFF. The DNA of the CDR3 is TGTGCCAGCAGTTTTCGGAATGAGCAGTTCTTC.

This clonotype has more than one count but fewer than ten. The chain carries TRBV15 and TRBJ2-7; tentatively, D is TRBD2 (6 bases). Trimming stripped 3 bases from V and 5 bases from J, with 17 bases between. This CDR3 comprises 15 residues. Germline CDR1 is LNHNV and CDR2 is YYDKDF (reference sequence). The CDR3 coding sequence is TGTGCCACCAGCAGCCCCGGGAGCTCCCTCCACGAGCAGTACTTC. Its protein product is CATSSPGSSLHEQYF. The full variable domain, rest sourced from reference TRBV15 and TRBJ2-7, is DAMVIQNPRYQVTQFGKPVTLSCSQTLNHNVMYWYQQKSSQAPKLLFHYYDKDFNNEADTPDNFQSRRPNTSFCFLDIRSPGLGDTAMYLCATSSPGSSLHEQYFGPGTRLTVT.

The chain joins TRBV7-6 to TRBJ1-4; D is unresolved. The CDR3 is made up of 14 amino acids. The germline CDR1 and CDR2 sequences are SGHVS and FNYEAQ. The germline V and J ends were trimmed by 5 bases and 4 bases, with 11 bases remaining between them. This CDR3 is CASSARAGNEKLFF. The CDR3, as DNA: TGTGCCAGCAGCGCCCGGGCCGGTAATGAAAAACTGTTTTTT.

Only a few counts were recorded for this clonotype. V gene TRBV29-1 combines with J gene TRBJ1-2; weak D call: TRBD1 (6 bases). The CDR3 consists of 12 residues. Germline V CDR1 and CDR2: SQVTM, ANQGSEA. V lost 5 bases, J lost 3 bases, and 10 bases lay in between. The CDR3 sequence is CSVLQGHYGYTF. The CDR3 DNA sequence: TGCAGCGTTCTACAGGGCCACTATGGCTACACCTTC.

The sample holds a few counts of this clonotype. The chain combines TRBV5-1 with TRBJ2-7; the match to TRBD2 covers 9 bases. Trimming at V came to 2 bases and at J to 3 bases, leaving 6 bases not matched to a gene. CDR1 SGHRS and CDR2 YFSETQ come from the germline V gene. The CDR3 extends over 15 amino acids. The CDR3 reads CASSFPSSGIYEQYF. The DNA for the CDR3 is TGCGCCAGCAGCTTCCCATCTAGCGGGATCTACGAGCAGTACTTC.

This clonotype was found a few times. The chain uses TRBV7-6 and TRBJ2-1, with 7 bases lining up with TRBD2. The CDR3 consists of 13 residues. V gave up 3 bases and J gave up 11 bases; unmatched junction bases: 7. From germline, CDR1 is SGHVS and CDR2 FNYEAQ. CDR3 nucleotide sequence: TGTGCCAGCAGCTTCATCCGGGAGGATAAGCAGTTCTTC. It codes for CASSFIREDKQFF.

V usage is TRBV2 and J usage is TRBJ2-7; D remains ambiguous. Per germline, CDR1 SNHLY and CDR2 FYNNEI. The CDR3 runs 13 residues. The V gene lost 7 bases and the J gene lost 6 bases, with 16 bases spanning the gap. The CDR3 coding sequence is TGTGCCAGCAACCTCCTTGGGGTGGCCGAGCAGTACTTC. Protein: CASNLLGVAEQYF. Filled out from reference TRBV2 and TRBJ2-7, the complete variable domain reads EPEVTQTPSHQVTQMGQEVILRCVPISNHLYFYWYRQILGQKVEFLVSFYNNEISEKSEIFDDQFSVERPDGSNFTLKIRSTKLEDSAMYFCASNLLGVAEQYFGPGTRLTVT.

There are a few counts of this clonotype. This rearrangement joins TRBV5-1 to TRBJ2-4, with 12 bases aligning to TRBD2. The CDR3 totals 16 residues. Unmatched junction bases numbered 7, after V lost 3 bases and J lost 6 bases. CDR1 SGHRS and CDR2 YFSETQ come from the germline V gene. The CDR3 loop reads CASSSQLAGGINIQYF. The CDR3 bases are TGCGCCAGCAGCTCTCAGCTAGCGGGAGGGATAAACATTCAGTACTTC.

CDR3 sequence reads: CASNAWGPGNTIYF. CDR3 sequence (DNA): TGTGCCAGCAATGCCTGGGGCCCTGGAAACACCATATATTTT. V is TRBV25-1 and J is TRBJ1-3; maybe TRBD1 (5 bases). This CDR3 comprises 14 residues. V lost 7 bases and J lost 2, with 12 bases in between. Germline-derived CDR1 and CDR2 are MGHDK and SYGVNS.

V and J are TRBV10-2 and TRBJ2-1; 11 bases agree with TRBD2. The CDR3 has 15 amino acids. Germline CDR1 and CDR2: WSHSY and SAAADI. The J segment lost 2 bases and the V segment lost 4 bases, leaving 1 base of the junction unmatched. CDR3: CASSVSGRAYNEQFF. The CDR3 DNA is TGCGCCAGCAGTGTTAGCGGGAGGGCCTACAATGAGCAGTTCTTC.

This clonotype appeared a few times. This sequence joins TRBV28 and TRBJ2-2, with 8 bases lining up with TRBD2. Unmatched junction bases numbered 15, after V lost 10 bases and J lost 8 bases. This CDR3 spans 15 amino acids. CDR1 and CDR2 (germline): MDHEN, SYDVKM. CDR3 region: CATKGAGVPQGELFF. CDR3 DNA sequence: TGTGCCACCAAAGGAGCGGGAGTCCCCCAGGGGGAGCTGTTTTTT.

V is TRBV29-1 and J is TRBJ1-2; 9 bases are a match to TRBD1. The CDR3 extends over 12 amino acids. Trimming took 6 bases from V and 6 from J; bases not matched to a gene: 5. Germline V gene sequence: CDR1 SQVTM, CDR2 ANQGSEA. The CDR3 is CSVTGGVDGYTF. The DNA for the CDR3 is TGCAGCGTCACAGGGGGCGTTGATGGCTACACCTTC.

V and J are TRBV5-1 and TRBJ2-1, with D possibly being TRBD1 (5 bases). The germline V and J ends were trimmed by 5 bases and 4 bases, with 13 bases remaining between them. This CDR3 spans 14 amino acids. Per the germline V gene, CDR1 is SGHRS and CDR2 is YFSETQ. CDR3 loop: CASRPDSPYNEQFF. The CDR3 coding sequence is TGCGCCAGCAGGCCCGACAGCCCGTACAATGAGCAGTTCTTC.

The chain recombines TRBV11-2 with TRBJ2-6; 10 bases match TRBD1. The CDR3 sequence is 20 residues long. Losses at the gene ends were 4 bases for V and 2 bases for J; bases not matched to a gene: 14. CDR1 SGHAT and CDR2 FQNNGV come from the germline V gene. The CDR3 loop is CASSWRNPGQGIAGANVLTF. The DNA of the CDR3 is TGTGCCAGCAGCTGGAGAAATCCGGGACAGGGGATAGCTGGGGCCAACGTCCTGACTTTC.

A few counts support this clonotype. The chain has TRBV25-1 and TRBJ2-7, with TRBD1 matching over 7 bases. The CDR3 runs to 14 residues. V lost 0 bases, J lost 3 bases, and 2 bases stayed unmatched. Germline assignment: CDR1 MGHDK and CDR2 SYGVNS. The CDR3 is CASSEYNRGYEQYF. In nucleotides, the CDR3 is TGTGCCAGCAGTGAATATAACAGGGGCTACGAGCAGTACTTC.